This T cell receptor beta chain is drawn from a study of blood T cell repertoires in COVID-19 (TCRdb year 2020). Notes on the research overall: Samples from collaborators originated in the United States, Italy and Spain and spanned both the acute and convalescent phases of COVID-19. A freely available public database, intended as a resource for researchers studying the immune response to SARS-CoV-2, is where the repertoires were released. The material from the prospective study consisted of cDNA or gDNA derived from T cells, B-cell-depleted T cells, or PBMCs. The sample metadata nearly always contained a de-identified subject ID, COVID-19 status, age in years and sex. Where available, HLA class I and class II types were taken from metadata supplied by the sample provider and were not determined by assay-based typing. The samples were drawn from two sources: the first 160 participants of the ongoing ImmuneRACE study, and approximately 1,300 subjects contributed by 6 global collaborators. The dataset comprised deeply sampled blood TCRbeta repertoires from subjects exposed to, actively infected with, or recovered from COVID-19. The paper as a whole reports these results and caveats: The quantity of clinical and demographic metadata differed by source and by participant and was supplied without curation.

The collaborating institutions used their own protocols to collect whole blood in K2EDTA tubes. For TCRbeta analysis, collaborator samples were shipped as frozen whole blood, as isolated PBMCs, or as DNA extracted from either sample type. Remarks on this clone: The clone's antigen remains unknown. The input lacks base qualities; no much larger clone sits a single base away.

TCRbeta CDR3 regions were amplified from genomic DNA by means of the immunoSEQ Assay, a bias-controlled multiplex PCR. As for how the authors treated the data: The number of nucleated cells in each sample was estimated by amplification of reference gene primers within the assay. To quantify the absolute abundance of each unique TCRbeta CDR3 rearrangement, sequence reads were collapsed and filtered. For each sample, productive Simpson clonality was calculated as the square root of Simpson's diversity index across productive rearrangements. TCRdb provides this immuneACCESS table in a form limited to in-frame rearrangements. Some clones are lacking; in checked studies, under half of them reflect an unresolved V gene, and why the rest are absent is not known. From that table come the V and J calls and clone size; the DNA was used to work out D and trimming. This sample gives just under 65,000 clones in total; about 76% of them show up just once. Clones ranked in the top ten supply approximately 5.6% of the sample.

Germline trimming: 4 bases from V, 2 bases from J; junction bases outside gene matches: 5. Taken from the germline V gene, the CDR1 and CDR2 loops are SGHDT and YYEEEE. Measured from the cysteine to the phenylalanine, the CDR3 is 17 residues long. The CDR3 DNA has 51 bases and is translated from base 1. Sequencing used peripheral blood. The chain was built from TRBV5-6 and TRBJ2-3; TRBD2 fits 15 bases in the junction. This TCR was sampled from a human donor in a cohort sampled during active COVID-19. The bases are TGTGCCAGCAGCCCAGGACTAGCGGGGGGGTACACAGATACGCAGTATTTT. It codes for CASSPGLAGGYTDTQYF. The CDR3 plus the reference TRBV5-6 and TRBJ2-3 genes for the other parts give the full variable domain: DAGVTQSPTHLIKTRGQQVTLRCSPKSGHDTVSWYQQALGQGPQFIFQYYEEEERQRGNFPDRFSGHQFPNYSSELNVNALLLGDSALYLCASSPGLAGGYTDTQYFGPGTRLTVL.